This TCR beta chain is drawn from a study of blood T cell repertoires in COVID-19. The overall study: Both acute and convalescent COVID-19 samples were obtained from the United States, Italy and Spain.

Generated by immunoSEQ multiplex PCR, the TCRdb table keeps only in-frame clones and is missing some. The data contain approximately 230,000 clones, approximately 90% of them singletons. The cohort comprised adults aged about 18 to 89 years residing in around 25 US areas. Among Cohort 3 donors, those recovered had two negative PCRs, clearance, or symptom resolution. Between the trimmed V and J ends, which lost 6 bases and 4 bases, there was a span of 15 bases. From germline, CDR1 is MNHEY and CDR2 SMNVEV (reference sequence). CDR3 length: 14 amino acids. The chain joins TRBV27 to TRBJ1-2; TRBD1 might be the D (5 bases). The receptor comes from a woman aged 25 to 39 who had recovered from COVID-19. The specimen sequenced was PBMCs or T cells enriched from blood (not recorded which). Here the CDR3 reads CASRRSKGLYGYTF. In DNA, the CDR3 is TGTGCCAGCAGAAGGTCCAAGGGACTCTATGGCTACACCTTC.